These 14 T cell receptor beta chains were sequenced from one sample in a study of T cells after yellow fever vaccination. TCRdb reprocessed the 5' RACE reads with MiXCR, giving one entry per CDR3 protein. Of over 130,000 distinct CDR3 sequences detected, more than 6% appear once; the ten largest clones hold approximately 0.67%. Source: CD4+ T cells sorted from PBMCs, taken 5 days after the yellow fever booster vaccination. Receptors were obtained from a man aged 30 to 45 who received the YFV17D yellow fever vaccine.

Of note for this clonotype: This sequence may be a read error, since a much larger clone differs from it by one base. This chain connects TRBV20-1 to TRBJ2-7; possibly TRBD2 for D (5 bases). Trimming left V 4 bases short and J 0 bases short, with 13 bases between. The germline V gene encodes CDR1 DFQATT and CDR2 SNEGSKA (reference sequence). This CDR3 has 14 residues. CDR3 sequence reads: CSATKAVPSYEQYF. As DNA, the CDR3 is TGCAGTGCTACGAAAGCGGTACCCTCCTACGAGCAGTACTTC.

This clonotype was found many times. V is TRBV20-1 and J is TRBJ1-3, with TRBD1 matching 8 bases. V dropped 3 bases and J dropped 0; count of bases not matched to a gene: 7. The germline CDR1 and CDR2 sequences are DFQATT and SNEGSKA (reference sequence). The CDR3 loop spans 16 amino acids. CDR3 nucleotides: TGCAGTGCTAGGCCGGGACAGGCCCCCTCTGGAAACACCATATATTTT. It is translated as CSARPGQAPSGNTIYF.

This clonotype appeared a few times. The genes are TRBV12-3 or TRBV12-4 and TRBJ1-4; 9 positions match TRBD1. V dropped 6 bases and J dropped 7; count of bases not matched to a gene: 6. The CDR3 contains 14 residues. The CDR3 nucleotides are TGTGCCAGCAGAGCCGGGACAGGGTTTGAAAAACTGTTTTTT. Translating it yields CASRAGTGFEKLFF.

This clonotype was seen repeatedly, ten times or more. This chain connects TRBV3-1 to TRBJ2-1, with D uncertain. V lost 1 base and J 6 bases, leaving 4 bases between the germline ends. Per the germline V gene, CDR1 is LGHDT and CDR2 is YNNKEL (reference sequence). This CDR3 spans 12 amino acids. In nucleotides, the CDR3 is TGTGCCAGCAGCCAAGTCTCCAATGAGCAGTTCTTC. Translating it yields CASSQVSNEQFF.

This clonotype was detected ten times or more. This sequence joins TRBV10-3 and TRBJ1-5; TRBD1 aligns across 8 bases. This CDR3 region has 14 residues. Unmatched junction bases numbered 1, after V lost 6 bases and J lost 0 bases. The germline V gene encodes CDR1 ENHRY and CDR2 SYGVKD. The CDR3: CAISDRGSNQPQHF. DNA of the CDR3: TGTGCCATCAGCGACAGGGGTAGCAATCAGCCCCAGCATTTT.

This sequence joins TRBV7-2 and TRBJ1-1; D is perhaps TRBD1 (5 bases). CDR1 SGHTA and CDR2 FQGNSA come from the germline V gene. The CDR3 loop spans 16 amino acids. V lost 5 bases and J lost 0, with 16 bases in between. CDR3 nucleotides: TGTGCCAGCAGCCGCCAGGGAGGGGTCATGAACACTGAAGCTTTCTTT. Its translation is CASSRQGGVMNTEAFF.

Note on this clonotype: Germline is not matched at one junction end, which may reflect a read error. The J gene is TRBJ2-7, the V gene TRBV19, with D hard to call. This CDR3 region has 13 residues. From germline, CDR1 is LNHDA and CDR2 SQIVND (reference sequence). As DNA, the CDR3 is TGTCCCAGTAGTATCACGCTCACCTACGAGCAGTACTTC. Protein sequence: CPSSITLTYEQYF.

The sample holds many counts of this clonotype. The chain carries TRBV11-2 and TRBJ2-1; no reliable D call. The CDR3 totals 14 residues. Trimming removed 6 bases from V and 0 bases from J, with 9 bases in between. The germline CDR1 and CDR2 sequences are SGHAT and FQNNGV. In DNA, the CDR3 is TGTGCCAGCAGTCAGGAGAGCTCCTACAATGAGCAGTTCTTC. It is translated as CASSQESSYNEQFF.

Points on this clonotype: A clone one base away is much larger, so this may be a read error. The J gene is TRBJ1-5, the V gene TRBV6-5; D call uncertain. The CDR3 contains 14 residues. Trimming removed 2 bases from V and 2 bases from J, with 7 bases in between. The germline V gene encodes CDR1 MNHEY and CDR2 SVGAGI. CDR3 residues: CASSYHSCNQPQHF. DNA of the CDR3: TGTGCCAGCAGTTACCACAGTTGCAATCAGCCCCAGCATTTT.

This clonotype came up a few times. The J gene is TRBJ2-7, the V gene TRBV15; maybe TRBD1 (6 bases). CDR3 length: 15 residues. V was trimmed by 0 bases and J by 3 bases, leaving 12 bases between them. The germline V gene encodes CDR1 LNHNV and CDR2 YYDKDF (reference sequence). CDR3 protein: CATSREVGAGYEQYF. In DNA, the CDR3 is TGTGCCACCAGCAGAGAAGTGGGGGCGGGCTACGAGCAGTACTTC. The complete variable domain, with remaining parts taken from reference TRBV15 and TRBJ2-7, reads DAMVIQNPRYQVTQFGKPVTLSCSQTLNHNVMYWYQQKSSQAPKLLFHYYDKDFNNEADTPDNFQSRRPNTSFCFLDIRSPGLGDTAMYLCATSREVGAGYEQYFGPGTRLTVT.

The sample holds many counts of this clonotype. The chain couples TRBV9 to TRBJ1-4; D uncertain. The V end lost 4 bases, the J end lost 5 bases, and 12 bases lay between the germline ends. The CDR3 extends over 14 amino acids. Germline CDR1 SGDLS, CDR2 YYNGEE. The CDR3 region has the DNA TGTGCCAGCAGCCCTGGACGGAACAATGAAAAACTGTTTTTT. Protein: CASSPGRNNEKLFF.

This clonotype was picked up many times. The chain employs TRBV25-1 and TRBJ2-7; TRBD1 agrees at 7 bases. This CDR3 comprises 16 residues. V shed 6 bases, J shed 1 base, and the junction held 12 bases outside the gene matches. The germline V gene has CDR1 MGHDK and CDR2 SYGVNS. The CDR3: CASSNPGTAKSYEQYF. The CDR3 region has the DNA TGTGCCAGCAGCAATCCCGGGACAGCGAAGTCCTACGAGCAGTACTTC.

This clonotype was counted ten times or more. The rearrangement links TRBV20-1 to TRBJ2-7; D perhaps matches TRBD2 (5 bases). V gave up 4 bases and J gave up 2 bases, with 12 bases separating them. Germline values: CDR1 DFQATT, CDR2 SNEGSKA (reference sequence). The CDR3 has 13 residues. CDR3 sequence (DNA): TGCAGTGCTAAGGGCGGGCCAACCTACGAGCAGTACTTC. Translating it yields CSAKGGPTYEQYF.

This clonotype has just a few counts. The rearrangement joins TRBV5-6 to TRBJ1-1; no firm D call. V was clipped by 3 bases and J by 6 bases, with 15 bases between them. Per the germline V gene, CDR1 is SGHDT and CDR2 is YYEEEE. The CDR3 length is 14 residues. The CDR3: CASSYRRTGAEAFF. Written as DNA, the CDR3 is TGTGCCAGCAGCTACCGCAGGACTGGGGCTGAAGCTTTCTTT.